These T cell receptor beta chains were read from a single sample in a study of T cell clones after liver transplantation. Profiling relied on immunoSEQ multiplex PCR, and the TCRdb table lists in-frame clones only, not all of them. Among about 51,000 clones listed, about 86% were seen once. The sequencing here drew on CD8+ T cells from blood, taken 12 months after liver transplant. These receptors originate from a human patient who received a liver transplant. Some T cells may originate from the graft donor. Each CDR3 is given with its conserved first and last residue.

v_gene: TRBV19
CDR3aa: CASSMGAGAPYEQYF

v_gene: TRBV2
CDR3aa: CASSVDGRTPYNEQFF

v_gene: TRBV15
CDR3aa: CATSPGTQDAEAFF

v_gene: TRBV19
CDR3aa: CASSMMGSLNEKLFF

v_gene: TRBV9
CDR3aa: CASSAGGGTENYGYTF

v_gene: TRBV29-1
CDR3aa: CSVPGGEQFF

v_gene: TRBV19
CDR3aa: CASSITAFYGYTF

v_gene: TRBV4-3
CDR3aa: CASSQGYQYEQYF

v_gene: TRBV6-5
CDR3aa: CASGGGGNYEQYF

v_gene: TRBV19
CDR3aa: CASSMEMYGQPQHF

v_gene: TRBV7-9
CDR3aa: CASSASGPTEKLFF

v_gene: TRBV4-3
CDR3aa: CASSFSTGAGETQYF

v_gene: TRBV9
CDR3aa: CASSALSGQPTYEQYF

v_gene: TRBV5-1
CDR3aa: CASSLTGETQYF